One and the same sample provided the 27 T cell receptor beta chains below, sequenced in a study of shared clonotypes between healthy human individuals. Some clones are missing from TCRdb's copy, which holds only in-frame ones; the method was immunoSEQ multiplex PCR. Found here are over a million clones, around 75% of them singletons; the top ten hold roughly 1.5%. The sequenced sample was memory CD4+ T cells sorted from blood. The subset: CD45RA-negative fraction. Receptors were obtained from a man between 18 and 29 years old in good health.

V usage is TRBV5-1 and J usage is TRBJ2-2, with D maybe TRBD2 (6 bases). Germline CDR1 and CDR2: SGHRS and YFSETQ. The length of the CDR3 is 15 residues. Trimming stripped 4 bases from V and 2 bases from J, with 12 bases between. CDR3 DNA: TGCGCCAGCAGCCTTAGCGGACAAAACACCGGGGAGCTGTTTTTT. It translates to CASSLSGQNTGELFF.

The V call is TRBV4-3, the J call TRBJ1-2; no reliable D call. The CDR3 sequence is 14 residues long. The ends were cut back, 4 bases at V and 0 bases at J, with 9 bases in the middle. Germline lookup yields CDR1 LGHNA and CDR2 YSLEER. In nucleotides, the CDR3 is TGCGCCAGCAGCCCTGATCAGTCTAACTATGGCTACACCTTC. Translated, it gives CASSPDQSNYGYTF.

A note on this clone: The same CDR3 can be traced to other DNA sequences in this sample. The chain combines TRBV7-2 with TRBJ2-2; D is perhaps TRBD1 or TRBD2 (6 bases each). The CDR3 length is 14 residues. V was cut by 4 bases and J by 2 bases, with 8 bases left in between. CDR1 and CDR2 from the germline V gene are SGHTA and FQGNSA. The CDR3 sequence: CASSWGANTGELFF. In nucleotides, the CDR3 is TGTGCCAGCAGCTGGGGGGCAAACACCGGGGAGCTGTTTTTT. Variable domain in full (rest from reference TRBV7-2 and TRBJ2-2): GAGVSQSPSNKVTEKGKDVELRCDPISGHTALYWYRQSLGQGLEFLIYFQGNSAPDKSGLPSDRFSAERTGGSVSTLTIQRTQQEDSAVYLCASSWGANTGELFFGEGSRLTVL.

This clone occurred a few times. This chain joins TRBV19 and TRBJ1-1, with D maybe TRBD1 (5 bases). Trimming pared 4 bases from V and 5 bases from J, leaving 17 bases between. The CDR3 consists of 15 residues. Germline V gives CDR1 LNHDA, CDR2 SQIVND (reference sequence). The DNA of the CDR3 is TGTGCCAGTAGTAACGGCGGTCTGGAGGGGACTGAAGCTTTCTTT. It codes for CASSNGGLEGTEAFF.

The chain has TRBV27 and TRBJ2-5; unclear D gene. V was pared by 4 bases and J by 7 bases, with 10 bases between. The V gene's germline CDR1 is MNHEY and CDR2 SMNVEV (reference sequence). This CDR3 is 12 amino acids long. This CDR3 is CASSSPSGTQYF. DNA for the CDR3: TGTGCCAGCAGTTCCCCGTCGGGGACCCAGTACTTC.

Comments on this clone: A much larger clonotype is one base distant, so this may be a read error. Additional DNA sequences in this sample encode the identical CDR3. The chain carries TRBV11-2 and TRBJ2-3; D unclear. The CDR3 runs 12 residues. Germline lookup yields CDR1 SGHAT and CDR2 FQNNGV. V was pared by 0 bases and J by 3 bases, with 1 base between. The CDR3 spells CASSLETDTQYF. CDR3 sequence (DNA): TGTGCCAGCAGCTTAGAAACAGATACGCAGTATTTT.

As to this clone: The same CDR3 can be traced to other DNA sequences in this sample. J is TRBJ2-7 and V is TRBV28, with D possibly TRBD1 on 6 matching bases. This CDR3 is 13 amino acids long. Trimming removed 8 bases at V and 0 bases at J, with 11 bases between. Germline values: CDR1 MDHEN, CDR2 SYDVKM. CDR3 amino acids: CASLTGSSYEQYF. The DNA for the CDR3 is TGTGCCAGCTTAACAGGGAGCTCCTACGAGCAGTACTTC.

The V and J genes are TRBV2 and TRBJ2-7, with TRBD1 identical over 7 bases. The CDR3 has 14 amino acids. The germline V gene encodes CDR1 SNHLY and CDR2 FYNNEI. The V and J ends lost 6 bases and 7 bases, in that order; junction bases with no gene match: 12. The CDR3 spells CASSRYTGTEEQYF. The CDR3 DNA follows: TGTGCCAGCAGCCGATACACCGGGACAGAAGAGCAGTACTTC.

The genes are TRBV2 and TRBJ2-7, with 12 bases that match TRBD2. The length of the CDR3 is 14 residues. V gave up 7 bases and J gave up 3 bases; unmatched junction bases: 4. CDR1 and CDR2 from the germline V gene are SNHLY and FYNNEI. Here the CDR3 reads CASTMTSGGYEQYF. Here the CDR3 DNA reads TGTGCCAGCACCATGACTAGCGGGGGCTACGAGCAGTACTTC.

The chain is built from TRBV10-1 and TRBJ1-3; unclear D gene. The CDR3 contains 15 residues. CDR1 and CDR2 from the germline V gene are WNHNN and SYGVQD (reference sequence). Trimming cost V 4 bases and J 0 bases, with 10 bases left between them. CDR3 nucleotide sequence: TGCGCCAGCAGTGCCGGACTAAGCTCTGGAAACACCATATATTTT. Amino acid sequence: CASSAGLSSGNTIYF.

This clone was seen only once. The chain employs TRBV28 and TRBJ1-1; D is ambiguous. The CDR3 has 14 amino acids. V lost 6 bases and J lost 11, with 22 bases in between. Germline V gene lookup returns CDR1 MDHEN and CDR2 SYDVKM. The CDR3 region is CASSLDIGSKEAFF. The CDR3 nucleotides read TGTGCCAGCAGCCTCGACATTGGCAGCAAGGAGGCTTTCTTT.

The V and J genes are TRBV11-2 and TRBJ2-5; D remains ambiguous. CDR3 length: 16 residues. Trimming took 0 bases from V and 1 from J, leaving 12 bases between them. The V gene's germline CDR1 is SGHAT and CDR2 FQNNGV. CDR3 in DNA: TGTGCCAGCAGCTTAGATTCTCCCAGGATCCAAGAGACCCAGTACTTC. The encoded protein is CASSLDSPRIQETQYF. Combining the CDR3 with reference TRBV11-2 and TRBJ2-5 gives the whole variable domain EAGVAQSPRYKIIEKRQSVAFWCNPISGHATLYWYQQILGQGPKLLIQFQNNGVVDDSQLPKDRFSAERLKGVDSTLKIQPAKLEDSAVYLCASSLDSPRIQETQYFGPGTRLLVL.

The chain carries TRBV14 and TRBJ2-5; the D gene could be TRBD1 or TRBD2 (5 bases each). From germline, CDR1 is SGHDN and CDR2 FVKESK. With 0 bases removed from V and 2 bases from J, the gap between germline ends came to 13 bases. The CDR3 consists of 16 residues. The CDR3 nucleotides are TGTGCCAGCAGCCAAGATGTGCACTGGGGGCAAGAGACCCAGTACTTC. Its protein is CASSQDVHWGQETQYF. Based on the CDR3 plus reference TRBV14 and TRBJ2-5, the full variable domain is EAGVTQFPSHSVIEKGQTVTLRCDPISGHDNLYWYRRVMGKEIKFLLHFVKESKQDESGMPNNRFLAERTGGTYSTLKVQPAELEDSGVYFCASSQDVHWGQETQYFGPGTRLLVL.

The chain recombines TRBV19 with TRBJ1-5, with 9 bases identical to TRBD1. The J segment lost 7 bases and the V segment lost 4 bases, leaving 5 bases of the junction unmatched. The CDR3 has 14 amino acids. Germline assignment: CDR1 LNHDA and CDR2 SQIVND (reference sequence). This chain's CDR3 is CASSKGQGTQPQHF. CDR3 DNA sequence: TGTGCCAGTAGTAAAGGACAGGGGACGCAGCCCCAGCATTTT.

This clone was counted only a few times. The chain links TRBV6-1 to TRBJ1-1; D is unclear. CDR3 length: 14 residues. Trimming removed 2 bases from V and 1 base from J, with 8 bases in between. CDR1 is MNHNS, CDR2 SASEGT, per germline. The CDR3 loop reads CASSEREGNTEAFF. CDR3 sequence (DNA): TGTGCCAGCAGTGAAAGGGAGGGGAACACTGAAGCTTTCTTT.

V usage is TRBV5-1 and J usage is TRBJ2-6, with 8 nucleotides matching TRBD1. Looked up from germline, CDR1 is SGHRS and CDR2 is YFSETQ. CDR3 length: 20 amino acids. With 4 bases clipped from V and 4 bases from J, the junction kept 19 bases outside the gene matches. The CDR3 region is CASSPLDSSGGRPGANVLTF. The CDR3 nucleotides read TGCGCCAGCAGCCCCCTGGATTCATCAGGGGGCAGACCCGGGGCCAACGTCCTGACTTTC.

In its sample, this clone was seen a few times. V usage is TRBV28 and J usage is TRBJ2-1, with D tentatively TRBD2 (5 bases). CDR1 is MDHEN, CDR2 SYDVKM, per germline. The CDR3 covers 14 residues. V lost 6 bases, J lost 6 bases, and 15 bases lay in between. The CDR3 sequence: CASSSASPSNEQFF. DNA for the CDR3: TGTGCCAGCAGCTCGGCTAGCCCCTCCAATGAGCAGTTCTTC.

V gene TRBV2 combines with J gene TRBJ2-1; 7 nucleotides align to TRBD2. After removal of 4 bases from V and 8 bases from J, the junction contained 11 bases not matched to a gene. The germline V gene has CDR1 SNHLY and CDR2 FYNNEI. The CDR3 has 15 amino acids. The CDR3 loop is CASSVGRGEMHEQFF. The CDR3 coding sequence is TGTGCCAGCAGTGTCGGTCGGGGGGAGATGCATGAGCAGTTCTTC.

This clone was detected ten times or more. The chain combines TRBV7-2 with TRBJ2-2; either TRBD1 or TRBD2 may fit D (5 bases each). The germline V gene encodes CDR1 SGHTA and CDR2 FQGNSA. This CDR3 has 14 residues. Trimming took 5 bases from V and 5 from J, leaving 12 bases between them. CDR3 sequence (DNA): TGTGCCAGCAGCGTCGGGACGGCGACCGGGGAGCTGTTTTTT. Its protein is CASSVGTATGELFF.

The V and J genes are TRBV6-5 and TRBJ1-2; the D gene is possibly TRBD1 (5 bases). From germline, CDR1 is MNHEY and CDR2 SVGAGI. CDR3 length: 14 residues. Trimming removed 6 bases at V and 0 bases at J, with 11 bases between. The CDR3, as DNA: TGTGCCAGCAGGGAGACAGCCTCTAACTATGGCTACACCTTC. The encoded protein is CASRETASNYGYTF.

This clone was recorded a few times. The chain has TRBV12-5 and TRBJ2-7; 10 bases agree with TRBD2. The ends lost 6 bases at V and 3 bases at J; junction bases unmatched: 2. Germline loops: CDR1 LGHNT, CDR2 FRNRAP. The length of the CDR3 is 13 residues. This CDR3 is CASGRTSGYEQYF. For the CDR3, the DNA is TGTGCTAGTGGGCGGACTAGCGGCTACGAGCAGTACTTC. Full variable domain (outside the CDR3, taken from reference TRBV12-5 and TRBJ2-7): DARVTQTPRHKVTEMGQEVTMRCQPILGHNTVFWYRQTMMQGLELLAYFRNRAPLDDSGMPKDRFSAEMPDATLATLKIQPSEPRDSAVYFCASGRTSGYEQYFGPGTRLTVT.

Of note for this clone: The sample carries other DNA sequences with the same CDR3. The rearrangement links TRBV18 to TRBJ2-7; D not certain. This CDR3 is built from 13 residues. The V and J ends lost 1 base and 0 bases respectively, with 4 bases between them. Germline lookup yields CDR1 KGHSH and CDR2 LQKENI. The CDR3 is CASSPLLSYEQYF. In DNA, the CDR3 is TGTGCCAGCTCACCACTCCTCTCCTACGAGCAGTACTTC.

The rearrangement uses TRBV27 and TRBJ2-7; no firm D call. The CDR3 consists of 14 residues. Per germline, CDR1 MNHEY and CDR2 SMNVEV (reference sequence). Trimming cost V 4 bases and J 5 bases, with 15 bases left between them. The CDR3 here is CASSSRRAVDEQYF. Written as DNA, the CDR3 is TGTGCCAGCAGTTCCCGTCGGGCGGTGGACGAGCAGTACTTC.

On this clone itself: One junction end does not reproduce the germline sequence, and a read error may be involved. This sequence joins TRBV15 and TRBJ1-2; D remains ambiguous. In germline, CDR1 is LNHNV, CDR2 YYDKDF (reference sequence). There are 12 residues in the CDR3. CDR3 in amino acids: CATSRDFNGCTF. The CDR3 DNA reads TGTGCCACCAGCAGAGATTTCAATGGCTGCACCTTC.

CDR3 region: CASSLGQGSYGYTF. The CDR3 nucleotides are TGCGCCAGCAGCTTGGGACAGGGAAGCTATGGCTACACCTTC. The chain joins TRBV4-1 to TRBJ1-2; TRBD1 matches 9 bases. The CDR3 is made up of 14 amino acids. J gave up 4 bases and V 5 bases, and 5 bases lay outside the gene matches. Per germline, CDR1 MGHRA and CDR2 YSYEKL.

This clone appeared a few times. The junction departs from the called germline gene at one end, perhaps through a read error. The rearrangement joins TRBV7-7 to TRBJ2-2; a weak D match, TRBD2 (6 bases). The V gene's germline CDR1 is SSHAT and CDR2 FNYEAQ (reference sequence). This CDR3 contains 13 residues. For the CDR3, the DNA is TGTGCTAGCAGCTTAGCGGCCGCCGGGGAGCTGTTTTTT. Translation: CASSLAAAGELFF.

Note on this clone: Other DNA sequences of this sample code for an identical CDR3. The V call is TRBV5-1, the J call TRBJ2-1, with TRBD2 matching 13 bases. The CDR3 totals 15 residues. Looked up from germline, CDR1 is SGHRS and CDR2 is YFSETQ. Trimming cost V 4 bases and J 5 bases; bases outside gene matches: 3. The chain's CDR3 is CASSTLAGGHNEQFF. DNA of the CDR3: TGCGCCAGCAGCACACTAGCGGGGGGGCACAATGAGCAGTTCTTC.